This passage covers 16 T cell receptor beta chains from one sample sequenced in a study of T cell responses to AZD1222 COVID-19 vaccine. The protocol was immunoSEQ multiplex PCR, while the TCRdb copy is restricted to in-frame clones and leaves out a portion. This table has 85,000 to 110,000 clones, 91% appearing once. The material was peripheral blood, obtained on day 0 of AZD1222 vaccination. These TCRs come from an adult in good health.

The table lists this clone with a count of one. This chain connects TRBV3-1 (or the pseudogene TRBV3-2) to TRBJ2-5; TRBD2 agrees at 8 bases. The V and J ends lost 4 bases and 4 bases, in that order; junction bases with no gene match: 8. The CDR3 sequence is 15 residues long. Germline CDR1 reads LGHDT; CDR2 reads YNNKEL (reference sequence). CDR3: CASSPGLAGGETQYF. The CDR3 DNA sequence: TGTGCCAGCAGCCCTGGACTAGCTGGCGGAGAGACCCAGTACTTC.

The genes are TRBV27 and TRBJ1-4; 7 nucleotides align to TRBD1. This CDR3 comprises 13 residues. Germline V gene data show CDR1 as MNHEY and CDR2 as SMNVEV (reference sequence). V trimming: 3 bases; J trimming: 7 bases; junction bases outside the gene matches: 2. The CDR3 loop is CASSFNRGEKLFF. CDR3 bases: TGTGCCAGCAGTTTTAACAGGGGTGAAAAACTGTTTTTT. Based on the CDR3 plus reference TRBV27 and TRBJ1-4, the full variable domain is EAQVTQNPRYLITVTGKKLTVTCSQNMNHEYMSWYRQDPGLGLRQIYYSMNVEVTDKGDVPEGYKVSRKEKRNFPLILESPSPNQTSLYFCASSFNRGEKLFFGSGTQLSVL.

V usage is TRBV5-6 and J usage is TRBJ1-5; a possible D gene is TRBD1 (6 bases). Deletions cut 5 bases from V and 4 bases from J, with 13 bases between. Germline CDR1 reads SGHDT; CDR2 reads YYEEEE. The CDR3 sequence is 14 residues long. The CDR3 is CASSSTGTNQPQHF. CDR3 bases: TGTGCCAGCAGTTCTACAGGGACAAATCAGCCCCAGCATTTT.

The chain is built from TRBV28 and TRBJ2-3; the D gene is possibly TRBD1 (7 bases). The CDR3 is made up of 15 amino acids. Between the trimmed V and J ends, which lost 7 bases and 2 bases, there was a span of 16 bases. Germline V gene data show CDR1 as MDHEN and CDR2 as SYDVKM. DNA for the CDR3: TGTGCCAGCACCCTGCGGGGACAGAACACAGATACGCAGTATTTT. Its translation is CASTLRGQNTDTQYF.

This rearrangement joins TRBV5-6 to TRBJ1-5, with 10 bases lining up with TRBD1. J gave up 3 bases and V 4 bases, and 7 bases lay outside the gene matches. This CDR3 is built from 16 residues. CDR1 and CDR2 (germline): SGHDT, YYEEEE. The DNA for the CDR3 is TGTGCCAGCAGCCCCCGGACAGGGGGATTCAATCAGCCCCAGCATTTT. Protein sequence: CASSPRTGGFNQPQHF.

The gene calls are TRBV5-4 and TRBJ1-2; perhaps TRBD1 as D (6 bases). Germline-derived CDR1 and CDR2 are SGHNT and YYREEE (reference sequence). Trimming shortened V by 0 bases and J by 4 bases, and 10 bases separated the two germline ends. CDR3 size: 14 residues. The CDR3 DNA reads TGTGCCAGCAGCTTGGGCGGCAGGGGCTATGGCTACACCTTC. This sequence encodes CASSLGGRGYGYTF.

The chain combines TRBV24-1 with TRBJ2-3, with D unclear. The CDR3 runs to 13 residues. From germline, CDR1 is KGHDR and CDR2 SFDVKD. V gave up 9 bases and J gave up 6 bases, with 15 bases separating them. CDR3 sequence (DNA): TGTGCCACCGCCCGGGCCCTCTTCGATACGCAGTATTTT. Encoded protein: CATARALFDTQYF.

The rearrangement joins TRBV10-3 to TRBJ2-7; 8 nucleotides match TRBD1. Germline V lookup: CDR1 ENHRY, CDR2 SYGVKD. J lost 2 bases, V lost 6 bases, and 6 bases had no gene match. The CDR3 has 14 residues. The CDR3 DNA follows: TGTGCCATCAGATACGGACAGGGACCCTACGAGCAGTACTTC. Amino acids: CAIRYGQGPYEQYF.

The chain joins TRBV7-9 to TRBJ2-1; 7 bases agree with TRBD2. The CDR3 runs to 17 residues. The germline CDR1 and CDR2 sequences are SEHNR and FQNEAQ (reference sequence). Trimming cost V 2 bases and J 4 bases; bases outside gene matches: 11. CDR3 nucleotides: TGTGCCAGCAGCTTAATAGGGAGGGGCCGAGTTTACAATGAGCAGTTCTTC. Amino acid sequence: CASSLIGRGRVYNEQFF.

V is TRBV4-2 and J is TRBJ2-3; D is unresolved. The V and J ends lost 0 bases and 3 bases respectively, with 7 bases between them. This CDR3 comprises 14 residues. Germline CDR1 reads LGHNA; CDR2 reads YNFKEQ. CDR3: CASSQELWTDTQYF. The CDR3 nucleotides read TGTGCCAGCAGCCAAGAGTTATGGACAGATACGCAGTATTTT.

A single count supports this clone. The V and J genes are TRBV13 and TRBJ2-7; 10 nucleotides agree with TRBD1. Germline trimming cut 0 bases from V and 6 bases from J; bases unmatched to any gene: 11. CDR3 length equals 17 residues. Germline V gene data show CDR1 as PRHDT and CDR2 as FYEKMQ (reference sequence). The DNA of the CDR3 is TGTGCCAGCAGCTTAGGCCTCCCGGGACAGGGGCCGCGCGAGCAGTACTTC. Its translation: CASSLGLPGQGPREQYF.

The V gene is TRBV27, the J gene TRBJ1-1; no reliable D call. The germline gives CDR1 MNHEY, CDR2 SMNVEV (reference sequence). V was pared by 8 bases and J by 0 bases, with 10 bases between. The CDR3 is made up of 13 amino acids. CDR3 loop: CASGRTLNTEAFF. The CDR3 DNA sequence: TGTGCCAGCGGACGGACGTTGAACACTGAAGCTTTCTTT.

This clone was picked up one time. V is TRBV23-1 and J is TRBJ1-6; D remains unclear. TRBV23-1 is sorted into the ORF group, with uncertain function. Trimming cost V 5 bases and J 6 bases, with 20 bases left between them. This CDR3 contains 17 residues. The CDR3 sequence is CASSCSDSLPFNSPLHF. The CDR3 DNA follows: TGCGCCAGCAGTTGCTCCGATTCTCTCCCTTTTAATTCACCCCTCCACTTT.

CDR3 bases: TGTGCCAGCAGCGTAGGACTAGCGGACTCCTACGAGCAGTACTTC. Translation: CASSVGLADSYEQYF. This chain connects TRBV9 to TRBJ2-7; 9 bases are shared with TRBD2. V dropped 0 bases and J dropped 0; count of bases not matched to a gene: 1. CDR3 length: 15 amino acids. Germline CDR1 and CDR2: SGDLS and YYNGEE.

This sequence joins TRBV3-1 (or the pseudogene TRBV3-2) and TRBJ2-3, with D possibly being TRBD1 (6 bases). V lost 5 bases, J lost 0 bases, and 12 bases lay in between. Germline CDR1 is LGHDT and CDR2 is YNNKEL (reference sequence). The CDR3 is 15 amino acids. The CDR3 DNA reads as TGTGCCAGCAGCTACCTCGGACAGAGCACAGATACGCAGTATTTT. This translates into CASSYLGQSTDTQYF.

The rearrangement uses TRBV7-2 and TRBJ1-5; D unclear. Trimming cost V 1 base and J 9 bases, with 13 bases left between them. Germline CDR1 SGHTA, CDR2 FQGNSA. There are 14 residues in the CDR3. The CDR3 DNA sequence: TGTGCCAGCAGCTTAGATGGGGAGCGAGCGCCCCAGCATTTT. Translated: CASSLDGERAPQHF.